This T cell receptor (beta chain) was retrieved from a study of blood T cell repertoires in COVID-19. Between the trimmed V and J ends, which lost 0 bases and 2 bases, there was a span of 9 bases. This CDR3 has 15 amino acids. CDR1 SGHNT and CDR2 YYREEE come from the germline V gene (reference sequence). Libraries were prepared by immunoSEQ multiplex PCR; TCRdb keeps only in-frame clonotypes and omits some of them. The sample has about 20,000 clones, about 85% seen once. Input material: peripheral blood. The receptor was derived from a human donor with active COVID-19. The donor label of this sample is uncertain. The chain recombines TRBV5-4 with TRBJ1-3, with D unclear. The CDR3 DNA follows: TGTGCCAGCAGCTTGGACGCACAGACTGGAAACACCATATATTTT. Translating it yields CASSLDAQTGNTIYF.